The text below deals with one T cell receptor (beta chain). This clone's antigen is unknown. No much larger clonotype is one base removed from it; base qualities were not supplied. From cysteine to phenylalanine, the CDR3 is 15 amino acids long. Of the read, only the CDR3 DNA is kept; its 45 bases are in frame from base 1. Trimming at the junction amounts to 4 bases on V and 7 bases on J, and the germline ends lie 18 bases apart. CDR1 and CDR2 (SGHDT, YYEEEE) derive from the germline V gene. Participants in the prospective study were aged roughly 18 to 89 years, lived in some 24 United States geographic areas, and enrolled through a virtual design. Cohort assignment in the prospective study relied on participant-reported clinical history from a screening survey and a study questionnaire. Recovered participants in ImmuneRACE Cohort 3 were defined as having two consecutive negative NP/OP PCR tests, clearance from a healthcare professional, or resolution of symptoms. In the prospective study, whole blood, serum and a nasopharyngeal or oropharyngeal swab were collected from each participant by mobile phlebotomists. Participants in the prospective study had the option to provide additional blood draws and questionnaires over an approximately 2-month period. Before DNA extraction, blood samples from the prospective study were shipped at room temperature or frozen.

The data belong to a study of blood T cell repertoires in COVID-19 (TCRdb year 2020). General notes on the study: Samples from collaborators originated in the United States, Italy and Spain and spanned both the acute and convalescent phases of COVID-19. The repertoires were released in a freely available public database meant as a resource for research on the immune response to SARS-CoV-2. The material from the prospective study consisted of cDNA or gDNA derived from T cells, B-cell-depleted T cells, or PBMCs. The samples were drawn from the first 160 participants of the ongoing ImmuneRACE study and from roughly 1,300 subjects provided by 6 global collaborators. Subjects who had been exposed to COVID-19, were actively infected with it, or had recovered from it provided the deeply sampled blood TCRbeta repertoires that made up the dataset. The sample metadata nearly always contained a de-identified subject ID, COVID-19 status, age in years and sex. HLA class I and class II types, where available, came from metadata supplied by the sample provider rather than from assay-based typing. What the study reported, not specific to this receptor: The quantity of clinical and demographic metadata differed by source and by participant and was supplied without curation.

TCRbeta CDR3 regions were amplified from genomic DNA using the immunoSEQ Assay, a bias-controlled multiplex PCR. The study's processing was this. Nucleated cell counts per sample were estimated from amplification of reference gene primers within the assay. To quantify the absolute abundance of each unique TCRbeta CDR3 rearrangement, sequence reads were collapsed and filtered. For each sample, productive Simpson clonality was calculated as the square root of Simpson's diversity index over productive rearrangements. The source is immuneACCESS, and TCRdb retained only in-frame sequences with V and J called. Part of the clones is not carried over; for the studies checked, unresolved V genes explain less than half of this, and the remainder is unexplained. D and trimming were read from the DNA, whereas the V and J calls and clone size are those reported in that table. The sample includes 200,000 to 250,000 clones, with 84% observed a single time. Approximately 1.8% of the sample is in the top ten clones.

The chain joins TRBV5-6 to TRBJ2-1; tentative D gene TRBD1, with 6 bases matching. The TCR sequence derives from a man between 60 and 75 years old who had recovered from COVID-19. The sequenced material came from PBMCs or T cells enriched from blood (not recorded which). The CDR3 reads CASSPQGGLRNEQFF. The nucleotides read TGTGCCAGCAGCCCACAGGGTGGTTTGAGAAATGAGCAGTTCTTC. With the portions outside the CDR3 filled from the reference TRBV5-6 and TRBJ2-1 genes, the complete variable region becomes DAGVTQSPTHLIKTRGQQVTLRCSPKSGHDTVSWYQQALGQGPQFIFQYYEEEERQRGNFPDRFSGHQFPNYSSELNVNALLLGDSALYLCASSPQGGLRNEQFFGPGTRLTVL.